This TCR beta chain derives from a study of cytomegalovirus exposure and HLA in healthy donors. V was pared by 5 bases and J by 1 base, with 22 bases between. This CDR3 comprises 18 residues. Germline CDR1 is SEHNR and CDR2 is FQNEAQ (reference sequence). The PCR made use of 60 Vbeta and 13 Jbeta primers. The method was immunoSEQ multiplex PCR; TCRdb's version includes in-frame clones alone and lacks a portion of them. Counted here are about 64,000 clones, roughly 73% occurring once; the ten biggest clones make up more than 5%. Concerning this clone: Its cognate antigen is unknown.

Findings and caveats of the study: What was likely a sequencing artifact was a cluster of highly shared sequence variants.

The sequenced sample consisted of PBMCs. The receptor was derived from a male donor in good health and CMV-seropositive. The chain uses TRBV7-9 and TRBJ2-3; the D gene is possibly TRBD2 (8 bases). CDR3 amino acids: CASSRVGGDSRGTDTQYF. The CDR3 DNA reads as TGTGCCAGCAGCCGGGTCGGGGGGGACAGCAGGGGCACAGATACGCAGTATTTT.